This T cell receptor beta chain was obtained from a study of blood T cell repertoires in COVID-19. Across the whole study: Acute and convalescent COVID-19 specimens originated in the United States, Italy and Spain. Sources were T cells, B-cell-depleted T cells, or PBMCs; the material itself was cDNA or gDNA.

The CDR3 contains 19 residues. V lost 1 base to trimming and J lost 3 bases; unmatched junction nucleotides: 14. Germline V gene lookup returns CDR1 SEHNR and CDR2 FQNEAQ (reference sequence). Authors' methods: Nucleated cell number was recorded as an estimate derived from reference gene primer amplification. Clones were sequenced by immunoSEQ multiplex PCR, and TCRdb holds only the in-frame ones, with some missing. From that table come the V and J calls and clone size; the DNA was used to work out D and trimming. This table has about 50,000 clones, approximately 84% appearing once. The specimen was peripheral blood. The chain recombines TRBV7-9 with TRBJ2-7; 11 bases map to TRBD2. This receptor was taken from a man between 70 and 80 years old with active COVID-19. CDR3 nucleotide sequence: TGTGCCAGCAGCTTAGGCCAGGGATTGACTAGCGGGAAGAACTACGAGCAGTACTTC. It specifies CASSLGQGLTSGKNYEQYF.